This T cell receptor beta chain was identified in a study of T cells in Graves' hyperthyroidism and ophthalmopathy. Whole-study results and caveats: Ophthalmopathy got predicted by the model a median approximately six months before its onset.

This clonotype has ten or more counts. No antigen is known for it. The source material, RNA transcripts, was used to amplify TCR beta CDR3 regions. HTBI primers were used for first-round RT-PCR of the TCR CDR3. TCRdb re-derived calls from the multiplex PCR reads in MiXCR, one entry per CDR3 protein. The sample has roughly 380,000 distinct CDR3 sequences; approximately 13% are singletons. Trimming took off 10 bases at V and 0 bases at J, with 10 bases between the two ends. Germline-derived CDR1 and CDR2 are MNHEY and SMNVEV (reference sequence). The CDR3 length is 12 residues. Pregnant or lactating patients were excluded, as were those with uncontrolled infection or other autoimmune disease.

The V call is TRBV27, the J call TRBJ2-7; tentative D call: TRBD2 (6 bases). Input material: blood. This receptor was identified in a man aged 25-45 years with Graves' hyperthyroidism that later progressed to Graves' ophthalmopathy. This chain's CDR3 is CATRDFSYEQYF. The CDR3 DNA is TGTGCCACACGGGACTTCTCCTACGAGCAGTACTTC.